The present entry profiles one T cell receptor beta chain with its context. It has no known antigen specificity. Based on the germline V gene (reference sequence), the CDR1 and CDR2 sequences are MNHEY and SMNVEV. Measured from the cysteine to the phenylalanine, the CDR3 is 17 residues long. No DNA appears here. These reads were obtained on a NextSeq 550. The Human TCR Profiling Kit (MiLaboratory) was used to prepare UMI-labeled 5' RACE TRB cDNA libraries. The full amount of extracted RNA was used for cDNA synthesis, and the full amount of resulting cDNA was used for PCR amplification. Libraries were prepared in parallel with an identical number of PCR cycles. In the paper's pipeline: About 54,000 +/- 9,700 unique UMI-labeled TRB cDNA molecules per library were extracted with MIGEC and MiXCR, with at least two reads per UMI required. On average, each library contained approximately 40,000 +/- 10,000 functional in-frame TRB CDR3 nucleotide clonotypes without stop codons. After downsampling to 5000 UMI-labeled TRB molecules per sample, diversity metrics such as normalized Shannon-Wiener and Chao1 were calculated in VDJtools. For the central five CDR3 residues, VDJtools calculated physicochemical properties weighted by clonotype size, namely interaction energy, strength, volume and Kidera factor 4. The reads underwent TCRdb reprocessing, giving one record for each CDR3 protein sequence and no DNA. The V and J calls were determined by TCRdb, not by the authors. The table of this sample itemizes 150,000 to 180,000 distinct CDR3 sequences. Of the sample, nearly 0.5% is held by the ten largest clones.

This sample is part of a study of CXCR3-negative and CXCR3-positive naive CD8 T cells (dated by TCRdb to between 2018 and 2021). General notes on the study: In total, about 135 million TRB reads were obtained, which works out to roughly 1.5 +/- 0.3 million reads per library. Diversity and physicochemical repertoire analyses covered 11 donors pooled from two independent experiments. For the TRBV-TRBJ cluster analysis, the naive subsets came from about 5 donors, while the memory cells came from 3 donors. Results and caveats for the whole study, not just this receptor: Similar TRBV-TRBJ usage was shown by naive CXCR3-negative and CXCR3-positive cells from the same donor, whereas distinct patterns were shown by memory cells. Both naive subsets had comparably high repertoire diversity, while memory CD8+ T cells had much lower repertoire diversity. TRB CDR3s from CXCR3-positive naive cells showed higher hydrophobicity (lower Kidera factor 4), lower energy, and higher strength and volume indices than CXCR3-negative naive cells. Because surface CD5, which has been linked to self-reactivity in mice, was comparable between naive subsets, TCR interaction strength was also inferred from TRB CDR3 physicochemical properties. Because CXCR3 expression was partially decreased after cryopreservation, freshly isolated PBMCs were used for most assays.

For every CD8+ T cell subset, over 250,000 cells were flow-sorted straight into RLT lysis buffer, and each subset was sorted in triplicate. To keep memory contaminants out, a stringent definition of naive CD8+ T cells was applied: CD45RO-CCR7+CD27+CD95-. Peripheral blood mononuclear cells were isolated from buffy coats using standard density gradient centrifugation. A FACSAria III was used to flow-sort naive CD8+ T cells into CXCR3-negative and CXCR3-positive populations. Total RNA was extracted from sorted cells with an RNeasy Mini Kit. The rearrangement joined TRBV27 to TRBJ1-2; no DNA is available, so the TRBD1 call from TCRdb remains unchecked. This receptor was taken from a human donor in good health. Some clones in this sample may be carry-over from other donors' samples. What was sequenced was naive CXCR3+ CD8+ T cells from blood. The cell subset or site label of this sample denotes: CD45RO-CCR7+CD27+CD95- naive CD8+ T cells expressing CXCR3 (TNR3+). For the CDR3, the sequence is CASSFGQGAVFNYGYTF.